The 27 T cell receptor beta chains below were found in one sample sequenced in a study of blood T cell repertoires in COVID-19. The table came from immunoSEQ multiplex PCR; TCRdb's copy has only in-frame clones and leaves some out. The sample includes 180,000 or so clones, about 86% of them seen just once. The specimen sequenced was PBMCs or T cells enriched from blood (not recorded which). The receptors originated from a man in his forties who had recovered from COVID-19.

V gene TRBV6-5 combines with J gene TRBJ1-2; 9 bases are shared with TRBD1. Germline CDR1 reads MNHEY; CDR2 reads SVGAGI. J gave up 4 bases and V 4 bases, and 1 base lay outside the gene matches. The CDR3 runs to 13 residues. The CDR3 DNA reads TGTGCCAGCAGTTTACAGGGGGCCTATGGCTACACCTTC. It encodes CASSLQGAYGYTF.

The gene calls are TRBV5-4 and TRBJ2-7; 12 bases are shared with TRBD1. The CDR3 spans 15 residues. Germline CDR1 and CDR2: SGHNT and YYREEE (reference sequence). The ends lost 1 base at V and 12 bases at J; junction bases unmatched: 11. CDR3 DNA: TGTGCCAGCAGCTTGTTAGGGACAGGGGGCCAAGGACTGTACTTC. This sequence encodes CASSLLGTGGQGLYF.

The rearrangement joins TRBV30 to TRBJ1-6; D gene ambiguous. Trimming stripped 3 bases from V and 16 bases from J, with 19 bases between. The CDR3 loop spans 13 amino acids. Looked up from germline, CDR1 is GTSNPN and CDR2 is SVGIG (reference sequence). CDR3 protein: CAWSPPPARRLHF. CDR3 in DNA: TGTGCCTGGAGCCCCCCCCCGGCCCGGAGGCTCCACTTT.

The rearrangement links TRBV5-1 to TRBJ2-2; tentative D call: TRBD2 (7 bases). The germline V gene has CDR1 SGHRS and CDR2 YFSETQ. V was trimmed by 3 bases and J by 7 bases, leaving 22 bases between them. The length of the CDR3 is 17 residues. CDR3 sequence: CASSSQGLNPDVGELFF. CDR3 DNA sequence: TGCGCCAGCAGCTCACAGGGACTAAATCCAGACGTCGGGGAGCTGTTTTTT.

The sample holds a few counts of this clone. This chain links TRBV15 with TRBJ1-1; 10 nucleotides match TRBD1. Trimming took 3 bases from V and 3 from J; bases not matched to a gene: 4. This CDR3 spans 15 amino acids. Germline loops: CDR1 LNHNV, CDR2 YYDKDF (reference sequence). CDR3 DNA: TGTGCCACCAGCAGGGGAGGACAGGGGGACACTGAAGCTTTCTTT. Protein sequence: CATSRGGQGDTEAFF.

The chain employs TRBV21-1 and TRBJ1-5. TRBV21-1 is a known pseudogene. The CDR3 has 12 amino acids. The CDR3 nucleotides read TGTGCCAACGCGGGAACCAATCAGCCCCAGCATTTT. This translates into CANAGTNQPQHF.

Worth noting for this clone: The same CDR3 arises from other DNA sequences in this sample as well. The chain recombines TRBV29-1 with TRBJ2-7, with D possibly TRBD2 on 5 matching bases. Trimming removed 3 bases from V and 2 bases from J, with 8 bases in between. The germline V gene encodes CDR1 SQVTM and CDR2 ANQGSEA. This CDR3 has 12 amino acids. The CDR3 DNA is TGCAGCGTTGAGACCGGGACCTACGAGCAGTACTTC. It is translated as CSVETGTYEQYF.

The rearrangement joins TRBV27 to TRBJ2-1, with TRBD1 matching over 8 bases. The CDR3 sequence is 17 residues long. The V gene end was trimmed by 5 bases and the J gene end by 4 bases; junction bases not matched to a gene: 13. In germline, CDR1 is MNHEY, CDR2 SMNVEV (reference sequence). The CDR3 spells CASSPRGRGRTYNEQFF. The CDR3 nucleotides read TGTGCCAGCAGTCCGCGTGGCAGGGGGCGAACTTACAATGAGCAGTTCTTC.

The chain recombines TRBV6-5 with TRBJ1-1; no firm D call. The CDR3 is 14 amino acids. Trimming shortened V by 0 bases and J by 4 bases, and 9 bases separated the two germline ends. CDR1 MNHEY and CDR2 SVGAGI come from the germline V gene. CDR3 loop: CASSYSAGITEAFF. Written as DNA, the CDR3 is TGTGCCAGCAGTTACTCGGCCGGGATCACTGAAGCTTTCTTT.

This clone was found once. The chain combines TRBV11-2 with TRBJ1-5, with D perhaps matching TRBD1 (6 bases). Trimming pared 4 bases from V and 4 bases from J, leaving 14 bases between. The CDR3 covers 15 residues. CDR1 is SGHAT, CDR2 FQNNGV, per germline. CDR3 region: CASSSSQGGNQPQHF. The CDR3 DNA reads as TGTGCCAGCAGCTCCTCACAGGGTGGAAATCAGCCCCAGCATTTT.

This chain connects TRBV13 to TRBJ2-5; 7 bases match TRBD2. Germline V gene data show CDR1 as PRHDT and CDR2 as FYEKMQ (reference sequence). The CDR3 consists of 16 residues. Unmatched junction bases numbered 15, after V lost 6 bases and J lost 5 bases. CDR3 bases: TGTGCCAGCAGTGTGACTCTCAGCGGGGCCTCGGAGACCCAGTACTTC. Amino acids: CASSVTLSGASETQYF.

The chain is built from TRBV5-4 and TRBJ1-6; no clear D gene. Germline loops: CDR1 SGHNT, CDR2 YYREEE (reference sequence). V lost 4 bases to trimming and J lost 6 bases, with 17 bases between them. This CDR3 is built from 16 residues. CDR3 coding DNA: TGTGCCAGCAGCCCGCGGACGGACTTGGGTAATTCACCCCTCCACTTT. Its translation is CASSPRTDLGNSPLHF.

The rearrangement uses TRBV4-1 and TRBJ1-1, with D unclear. CDR3 size: 12 residues. CDR1 and CDR2 from the germline V gene are MGHRA and YSYEKL. V lost 2 bases, J lost 11 bases, and 12 bases lay in between. The CDR3, as DNA: TGCGCCAGCAGCCAAAGTGGAGGCGCTGCTTTCTTT. Translating gives CASSQSGGAAFF.

The rearrangement uses TRBV19 and TRBJ1-2; 9 nucleotides agree with TRBD1. This CDR3 spans 14 amino acids. J was trimmed by 8 bases and V by 10 bases; bases with no gene match: 14. Germline loops: CDR1 LNHDA, CDR2 SQIVND (reference sequence). The CDR3 loop reads CATRDRVKRIGYTF. The DNA for the CDR3 is TGTGCCACCAGGGACAGGGTAAAAAGAATAGGCTACACCTTC.

The chain recombines TRBV19 with TRBJ1-2; D is perhaps TRBD1 (6 bases). V was shortened by 0 bases and J by 4 bases, with 9 bases between the two germline ends. This CDR3 region has 14 residues. The V gene's germline CDR1 is LNHDA and CDR2 SQIVND (reference sequence). The CDR3 DNA is TGTGCCAGTAGTATAGACAGGGGATTCTATGGCTACACCTTC. Translation gives CASSIDRGFYGYTF.

The chain combines TRBV30 with TRBJ1-2; D gene ambiguous. This CDR3 has 15 amino acids. Germline values: CDR1 GTSNPN, CDR2 SVGIG (reference sequence). Deletions cut 0 bases from V and 6 bases from J, with 17 bases between. This CDR3 reads CAWSVFPSSTDGYTF. The CDR3 DNA reads as TGTGCCTGGAGTGTATTCCCCTCCTCCACGGATGGCTACACCTTC.

The chain links TRBV7-9 to TRBJ1-1; D unresolved. The CDR3 totals 14 residues. Trimming shortened V by 3 bases and J by 6 bases, and 14 bases separated the two germline ends. Germline CDR1 reads SEHNR; CDR2 reads FQNEAQ (reference sequence). In nucleotides, the CDR3 is TGTGCCAGCAGCTTTTCGGGTATTAGCGCTGAAGCTTTCTTT. This encodes CASSFSGISAEAFF.

The chain combines TRBV10-3 with TRBJ2-2; the match to TRBD2 covers 10 bases. With V trimmed by 10 bases and J by 3 bases, 5 bases remained unmatched. The CDR3 totals 14 residues. Germline V CDR1 and CDR2: ENHRY, SYGVKD. The CDR3, as DNA: TGTGCCAGCACTAGCGGGGCAGACACCGGGGAGCTGTTTTTT. As protein: CASTSGADTGELFF.

This rearrangement joins TRBV4-3 to TRBJ1-4; tentatively, D is TRBD1 (6 bases). From germline, CDR1 is LGHNA and CDR2 YSLEER. CDR3 length: 11 amino acids. V lost 5 bases to trimming and J lost 14 bases, with 12 bases between them. The DNA for the CDR3 is TGCGCCAGCAGCGGTGGGGGCGCCCTGTTTTTT. Amino acid sequence: CASSGGGALFF.

V is TRBV6-2 or TRBV6-3 and J is TRBJ1-2; D gene unclear. V shed 6 bases and J shed 6 bases, with 23 bases lying between them. The CDR3 covers 16 residues. The germline gives CDR1 MNHEY, CDR2 SVGEGT. DNA of the CDR3: TGTGCCAGCAGCCCGGTGGCCGGCCGAGGCAGAGATGGCTACACCTTC. Translation: CASSPVAGRGRDGYTF.

This chain joins TRBV10-3 and TRBJ2-5, with TRBD2 matching 8 bases. The CDR3 loop spans 11 amino acids. Germline assignment: CDR1 ENHRY and CDR2 SYGVKD. Written as DNA, the CDR3 is TGTGTGGCGGGGGGTGGCGAGACCCAGTACTTC. Protein: CVAGGGETQYF.

This clone was detected a few times. The gene calls are TRBV7-2 and TRBJ1-2, with a tentative D call TRBD1 (5 bases). Trimming cost V 0 bases and J 3 bases, with 8 bases left between them. The CDR3 has 14 amino acids. The germline V gene encodes CDR1 SGHTA and CDR2 FQGNSA. In nucleotides, the CDR3 is TGTGCCAGCAGCTTAGCGACAGCTCACTATGGCTACACCTTC. It codes for CASSLATAHYGYTF.

Details on this clone: The junction departs from the called germline gene at one end, perhaps through a read error. The V call is TRBV9, the J call TRBJ1-3; D may be TRBD1 (5 bases). The CDR3 loop spans 16 amino acids. The germline V gene encodes CDR1 SGDLS and CDR2 YYNGEE. CDR3 protein: CASSVAEGTSGDTIYF. CDR3 nucleotides: TGTGCCAGCAGCGTAGCGGAAGGGACTTCTGGAGACACCATATATTTT.

This chain links TRBV29-1 with TRBJ1-1; TRBD1 aligns across 7 bases. This CDR3 has 13 amino acids. Germline values: CDR1 SQVTM, CDR2 ANQGSEA. With 7 bases clipped from V and 1 base from J, the junction kept 6 bases outside the gene matches. The CDR3: CSGRGQRNTEAFF. CDR3 nucleotide sequence: TGCAGCGGGAGGGGACAGAGGAACACTGAAGCTTTCTTT.

The rearrangement uses TRBV7-2 and TRBJ2-1, with TRBD2 as a possible D gene (6 bases). Between the trimmed V and J ends, which lost 3 bases and 4 bases, there was a span of 13 bases. CDR3 length equals 15 residues. Germline V CDR1 and CDR2: SGHTA, FQGNSA. CDR3 region: CASSFYGAGYNEQFF. The DNA for the CDR3 is TGTGCCAGCAGCTTTTATGGGGCGGGATACAATGAGCAGTTCTTC.

The rearrangement joins TRBV20-1 to TRBJ1-2; TRBD1 is a possible D gene (5 bases). CDR3 length equals 11 residues. Germline CDR1 reads DFQATT; CDR2 reads SNEGSKA (reference sequence). The CDR3 protein is CRTTVNYGYTF. The CDR3 bases are TGCAGAACGACAGTTAACTATGGCTACACCTTC.

This chain links TRBV19 with TRBJ2-1; tentatively, D is TRBD1 (5 bases). CDR1 is LNHDA, CDR2 SQIVND, per germline (reference sequence). Trimming pared 1 base from V and 9 bases from J, leaving 7 bases between. This CDR3 is built from 12 residues. The CDR3 DNA follows: TGTGCCAGTAGTATAGGGGGCCTTGAGCAGTTCTTC. Translated, it gives CASSIGGLEQFF.